A single sample is the source of the 15 T cell receptor beta chains below, sequenced in a study of shared clonotypes between healthy human individuals. TCRdb keeps only in-frame clones here, not all; method: immunoSEQ multiplex PCR. This table holds roughly 1,500,000 clones, 95% to 99% found once. Sequencing was performed on naive CD4+ T cells sorted from blood. Subset noted: CD45RA+ positively selected. The receptors were sampled from a man younger than 45 in good health.

The V call is TRBV20-1, the J call TRBJ2-5; D possibly matches TRBD1 or TRBD2 (5 bases each). The CDR3 runs 11 residues. CDR1 is DFQATT, CDR2 SNEGSKA, per germline (reference sequence). V gave up 7 bases and J gave up 5 bases, with 11 bases separating them. The CDR3 DNA is TGCAGTGTCGAGGGGAAGGAGACCCAGTACTTC. This codes for CSVEGKETQYF.

The V and J genes are TRBV4-3 and TRBJ2-2; 10 nucleotides agree with TRBD2. With 4 bases clipped from V and 6 bases from J, the junction kept 5 bases outside the gene matches. Looked up from germline, CDR1 is LGHNA and CDR2 is YSLEER. The CDR3 is made up of 15 amino acids. The DNA for the CDR3 is TGCGCCAGCAGCCGGAAGCGGGAGGGCTCCGGGGAGCTGTTTTTT. Its translation: CASSRKREGSGELFF.

J is TRBJ2-1 and V is TRBV11-2; the D gene is possibly TRBD1 (6 bases). The V gene's germline CDR1 is SGHAT and CDR2 FQNNGV. V was trimmed by 5 bases and J by 9 bases, leaving 20 bases between them. The CDR3 loop spans 15 amino acids. The CDR3 loop is CASSPLMTGDGEQFF. The CDR3 nucleotides read TGTGCCAGCAGCCCGTTGATGACAGGAGACGGTGAGCAGTTCTTC.

The rearrangement joins TRBV6-5 to TRBJ1-5; 7 bases are a match to TRBD1. J was trimmed by 4 bases and V by 6 bases; bases with no gene match: 6. Germline V gene lookup returns CDR1 MNHEY and CDR2 SVGAGI. The CDR3 sequence is 14 residues long. The CDR3 sequence: CASRPGTANQPQHF. The CDR3 DNA follows: TGTGCCAGCAGACCCGGGACAGCTAATCAGCCCCAGCATTTT.

V gene TRBV12-2 combines with J gene TRBJ1-5; TRBD1, the table's D call, lacks a check against the DNA. TRBV12-2 is labeled a pseudogene. CDR3 length: 17 residues. CDR3 coding DNA: TGTGCAAGTCGCTTAGCGCGACTGGACAGGGGTCATCAGCCCCAGCATTTT. Translating it yields CASRLARLDRGHQPQHF.

Turning to this clone: Other DNA sequences in this specimen translate into the identical CDR3. This sequence joins TRBV5-4 and TRBJ2-1, with D unresolved. The V end lost 0 bases, the J end lost 5 bases, and 6 bases lay between the germline ends. The CDR3 runs to 13 residues. Germline CDR1 is SGHNT and CDR2 is YYREEE (reference sequence). CDR3 residues: CASSLDRNNEQFF. The CDR3 coding sequence is TGTGCCAGCAGCTTGGACAGAAACAATGAGCAGTTCTTC.

The CDR3 nucleotides are TGCAGCGTTGGTCGTAGGGGGAGCAACACTGAAGCTTTCTTT. Amino acid sequence: CSVGRRGSNTEAFF. The genes are TRBV29-1 and TRBJ1-1, with D maybe TRBD1 (6 bases). Germline V gene lookup returns CDR1 SQVTM and CDR2 ANQGSEA. Trimming cost V 4 bases and J 2 bases, with 14 bases left between them. The CDR3 is 14 amino acids.

J is TRBJ2-7 and V is TRBV11-2; TRBD1 matches at 9 bases. CDR1 is SGHAT, CDR2 FQNNGV, per germline. CDR3 length: 15 amino acids. J gave up 5 bases and V 1 base, and 6 bases lay outside the gene matches. This CDR3 reads CASSLVWDRVNEQYF. The CDR3 DNA is TGTGCCAGCAGCTTAGTATGGGACAGGGTTAACGAGCAGTACTTC.

The V gene is TRBV28, the J gene TRBJ1-1; D may be TRBD1 (5 bases). Germline lookup yields CDR1 MDHEN and CDR2 SYDVKM. V lost 7 bases and J lost 6, with 12 bases in between. The CDR3 length is 12 residues. The CDR3 spells CASKGYRSEAFF. The CDR3 DNA follows: TGTGCCAGCAAGGGGTACCGTTCTGAAGCTTTCTTT. The whole variable domain, filled in from reference TRBV28 and TRBJ1-1, reads DVKVTQSSRYLVKRTGEKVFLECVQDMDHENMFWYRQDPGLGLRLIYFSYDVKMKEKGDIPEGYSVSREKKERFSLILESASTNQTSMYLCASKGYRSEAFFGQGTRLTVV.

CDR3 sequence reads: CASSQAGAAAFF. The CDR3 nucleotides are TGTGCCAGCTCACAAGCAGGGGCTGCGGCTTTCTTT. The chain combines TRBV18 with TRBJ1-1; D may be TRBD1 (6 bases). In germline, CDR1 is KGHSH, CDR2 LQKENI. V was pared by 4 bases and J by 11 bases, with 14 bases between. The CDR3 is 12 residues long.

V is TRBV9 and J is TRBJ2-1; D is possibly TRBD2 (6 bases). The germline gives CDR1 SGDLS, CDR2 YYNGEE. The V gene lost 0 bases and the J gene lost 6 bases, with 10 bases spanning the gap. The CDR3 sequence is 14 residues long. This chain's CDR3 is CASSVGGGFNEQFF. Here the CDR3 DNA reads TGTGCCAGCAGCGTAGGGGGAGGTTTCAATGAGCAGTTCTTC.

The V call is TRBV18, the J call TRBJ2-5; 7 nucleotides match TRBD1. Trimming removed 3 bases from V and 7 bases from J; junction bases left unmatched: 5. The CDR3 is 13 residues long. CDR1 and CDR2 from the germline V gene are KGHSH and LQKENI. CDR3 in amino acids: CASSPEAGGTQYF. The DNA of the CDR3 is TGTGCCAGCTCACCGGAAGCAGGGGGGACCCAGTACTTC. Complete variable domain (other parts from reference TRBV18 and TRBJ2-5): NAGVMQNPRHLVRRRGQEARLRCSPMKGHSHVYWYRQLPEEGLKFMVYLQKENIIDESGMPKERFSAEFPKEGPSILRIQQVVRGDSAAYFCASSPEAGGTQYFGPGTRLLVL.

The chain is built from TRBV5-1 and TRBJ2-7; possible D gene TRBD1, 5 bases. V gave up 0 bases and J gave up 2 bases, with 18 bases separating them. The germline V gene has CDR1 SGHRS and CDR2 YFSETQ. The CDR3 is 17 residues long. CDR3 residues: CASSLALRAGFAYEQYF. The CDR3 nucleotides read TGCGCCAGCAGCTTGGCCCTAAGGGCAGGGTTCGCCTACGAGCAGTACTTC.

This clone was counted once. The J gene is TRBJ2-1, the V gene TRBV10-3; D is possibly TRBD1 (5 bases). V lost 0 bases to trimming and J lost 5 bases, with 14 bases between them. The CDR3 consists of 16 residues. Germline values: CDR1 ENHRY, CDR2 SYGVKD. The CDR3 sequence is CAISESPPRGDNEQFF. The CDR3 coding sequence is TGTGCCATCAGTGAGTCCCCTCCTAGGGGTGACAATGAGCAGTTCTTC.

This clone was observed a single time. One end of the junction is discordant with germline, which a read error may explain. J is TRBJ2-7 and V is TRBV28, with a weak D call TRBD2 (6 bases). Germline V gene lookup returns CDR1 MDHEN and CDR2 SYDVKM. The CDR3 is 14 amino acids. The CDR3 region is CASSLLTSSHEQYF. As DNA, the CDR3 is TGTGCCAGCAGTTTATTAACTAGCTCCCACGAGCAGTACTTC.